This note documents a single TCR beta chain sequence. Its target is unknown. The CDR3 extends over 15 amino acids. Germline V CDR1 and CDR2: KGHSH, LQKENI. The V end was cut by 5 bases, the J end by 6 bases, with 14 bases between. The sample is drawn from a study of T cell responses to AZD1222 COVID-19 vaccine. General study points: CD4 TCRs linked to vaccination spanned spike, dominating at 160-218 and 743-854. Baseline antibody screening turned up just a handful of seropositive AZD1222 recipients.

Clones were read by immunoSEQ multiplex PCR, and TCRdb kept only the in-frame ones, dropping some. The repertoire holds some 180,000 clones, with 90% to 95% as singletons. The chain combines TRBV18 with TRBJ1-6; the D gene is possibly TRBD1 (6 bases). The TCR comes from an adult who received the AZD1222 COVID-19 vaccine. Source: peripheral blood, taken 28 days after the second AZD1222 dose. In DNA form, the CDR3 reads TGTGCCAGCTCAAGCAGGGGAAGGGGTAATTCACCCCTCCACTTT. Encoded protein: CASSSRGRGNSPLHF.